This TCR beta chain appears in the sequencing data of a study of tumor-infiltrating lymphocytes in primary liver carcinoma. The CDR3 covers 12 residues. Per germline, CDR1 GTSNPN and CDR2 SVGIG (reference sequence). V lost 5 bases to trimming and J lost 6 bases, with 12 bases between them. The authors made TCR beta cDNA from approximately 500 ng total RNA with a constant-region primer. Slightly modified ARM-PCR served as the procedure for the TCR beta libraries. These libraries came from three rounds of nested multiplex PCR. TRBV1-TRBV30 forward and Cbeta reverse primers drove the first two approximately 10-cycle rounds. TCRdb reanalysed the multiplex PCR reads using MiXCR and keeps one entry per CDR3 protein. The data show about 180,000 distinct CDR3 sequences, about 60% seen once. Unsorted whole blood served as the source of blood RNA, and germline DNA was extracted as well.

This clonotype was obtained from a man between 40 and 49 years old with primary liver carcinoma and hepatitis B virus infection. Sequenced sample: peripheral blood. The V and J genes are TRBV30 and TRBJ2-3; D might be TRBD1 (6 bases). In nucleotides, the CDR3 is TGTGCCTGGGAAGAGGGGGAGGATACGCAGTATTTT. It is translated as CAWEEGEDTQYF.